The 2 T cell receptor beta chains below come from one sample, sequenced in a study of T cells in tuberculosis. Here immunoSEQ multiplex PCR was the method, and the copy in TCRdb shows in-frame clones only, minus some. This table holds roughly 34,000 clones, roughly 97% found once. Sequencing used PBMCs. These receptors were collected from a donor aged 10 to 29 with latent tuberculosis or without tuberculosis infection.

The chain links TRBV9 to TRBJ1-1; 9 bases line up with TRBD1. V lost 4 bases and J lost 7; bases outside the gene matches: 11. The CDR3 runs 15 residues. Germline CDR1 SGDLS, CDR2 YYNGEE. The CDR3 coding sequence is TGTGCCAGCAGCCTGAATGGACAGGGGATCGGTGAAGCTTTCTTT. Protein product: CASSLNGQGIGEAFF.

For the CDR3, the DNA is TGTGCCAGCAGCCGTATAGCGGGACCTTCCTACGAGCAGTACTTC. Encoded protein: CASSRIAGPSYEQYF. The V gene is TRBV5-4, the J gene TRBJ2-7; 8 nucleotides line up with TRBD2. Germline V lookup: CDR1 SGHNT, CDR2 YYREEE (reference sequence). The CDR3 is made up of 15 amino acids. Trimming took 4 bases from V and 1 from J; bases not matched to a gene: 7.